The clone carrying this T cell receptor (beta chain) was seen a few times. Here immunoSEQ multiplex PCR was the method, and the copy in TCRdb shows in-frame clones only, minus some. In the table there are approximately 20,000 clones, around 80% of which are singletons. This specimen belongs to a study of CD4+ T cells in melanoma. CDR1 and CDR2 from the germline V gene are SGDLS and YYNGEE. CDR3 length equals 17 residues. The V segment lost 2 bases and the J segment 0 bases; nucleotides outside the gene matches: 6. The clonotype was recovered from a human donor with melanoma. The chain recombines TRBV9 with TRBJ2-3; TRBD1 agrees at 10 bases. The source material was cells from a culture (not recorded whether cultured in vitro). The CDR3 here is CASSVRQGASSTDTQYF. In nucleotides, the CDR3 is TGTGCCAGCAGCGTCCGACAGGGGGCTTCGAGCACAGATACGCAGTATTTT.